The text below deals with one T cell receptor (beta chain). The sample is drawn from a study of blood T cell repertoires in COVID-19. Whole-study context: Collection of acute and convalescent COVID-19 samples took place in the United States, Italy and Spain.

Germline V gene data show CDR1 as MNHEY and CDR2 as SMNVEV (reference sequence). Trimming left V 5 bases short and J 2 bases short, with 14 bases between. The CDR3 consists of 15 residues. The data were produced by immunoSEQ multiplex PCR, yet TCRdb's version contains in-frame clones alone and is incomplete. The sample lists roughly 200,000 clones; over 75% were seen once. The sequencing input was peripheral blood. The clonotype originates from a man between 60 and 75 years old with acute or convalescent COVID-19. This chain uses TRBV27 with TRBJ2-3; TRBD1 is a possible D gene (5 bases). For the CDR3, the DNA is TGTGCCAGCAGTCAGAACAGGCGACCCACAGATACGCAGTATTTT. It encodes CASSQNRRPTDTQYF.